The clone carrying this TCR beta chain has only one observation. No antigen is known for it. This specimen belongs to a study of shared clonotypes between healthy human individuals. Study context: Each donor's CD8 memory used one plate, CD8 naive two, each CD4 subset three. Overall study results and limits: It was only blood that was sampled, and tissue repertoires likely differ.

The table came from immunoSEQ multiplex PCR; TCRdb's copy has only in-frame clones and leaves some out. The repertoire has under 600,000 clones, almost 97% of them found once; the top ten carry approximately 0.057%. The J segment lost 7 bases and the V segment lost 0 bases, leaving 5 bases of the junction unmatched. CDR1 SGHRS and CDR2 YFSETQ come from the germline V gene. The CDR3 covers 15 residues. The sequenced material came from naive CD4+ T cells sorted from blood. Subset defined: CD45RA+ positively selected. This clonotype was sampled from a woman aged 25 to 39 in good health. This chain connects TRBV5-1 to TRBJ1-5, with 9 bases lining up with TRBD1. The CDR3 DNA reads as TGCGCCAGCAGCTTGGGACAGGGGGGTGGCCAGCCCCAGCATTTT. Amino acids: CASSLGQGGGQPQHF.